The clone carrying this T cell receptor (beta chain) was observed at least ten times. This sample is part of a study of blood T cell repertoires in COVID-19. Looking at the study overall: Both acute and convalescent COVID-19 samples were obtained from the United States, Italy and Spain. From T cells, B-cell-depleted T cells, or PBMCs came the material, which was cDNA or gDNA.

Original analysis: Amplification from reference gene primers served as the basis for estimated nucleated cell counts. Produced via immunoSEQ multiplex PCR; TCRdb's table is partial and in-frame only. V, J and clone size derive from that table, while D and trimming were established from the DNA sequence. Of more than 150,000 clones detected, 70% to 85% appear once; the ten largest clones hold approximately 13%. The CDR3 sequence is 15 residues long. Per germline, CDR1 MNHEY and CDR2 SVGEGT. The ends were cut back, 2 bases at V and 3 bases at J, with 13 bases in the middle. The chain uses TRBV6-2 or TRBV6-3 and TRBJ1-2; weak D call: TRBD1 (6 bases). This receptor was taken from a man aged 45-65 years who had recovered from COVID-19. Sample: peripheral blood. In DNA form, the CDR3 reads TGTGCCAGCAGTTACAGCCAGGGGACGTACTATGGCTACACCTTC. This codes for CASSYSQGTYYGYTF.